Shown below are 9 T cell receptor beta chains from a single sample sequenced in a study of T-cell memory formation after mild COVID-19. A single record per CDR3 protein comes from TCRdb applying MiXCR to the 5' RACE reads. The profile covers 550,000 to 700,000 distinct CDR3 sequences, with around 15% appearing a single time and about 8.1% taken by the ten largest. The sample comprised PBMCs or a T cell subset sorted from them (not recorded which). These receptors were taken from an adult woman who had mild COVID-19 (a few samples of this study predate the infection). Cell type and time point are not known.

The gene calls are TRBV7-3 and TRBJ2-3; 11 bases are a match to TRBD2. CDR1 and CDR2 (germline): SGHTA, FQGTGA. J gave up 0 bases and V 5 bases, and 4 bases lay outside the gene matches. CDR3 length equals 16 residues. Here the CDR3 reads CASSRGTSGSTDTQYF. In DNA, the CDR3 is TGTGCCAGCAGCCGCGGGACTAGCGGTAGCACAGATACGCAGTATTTT.

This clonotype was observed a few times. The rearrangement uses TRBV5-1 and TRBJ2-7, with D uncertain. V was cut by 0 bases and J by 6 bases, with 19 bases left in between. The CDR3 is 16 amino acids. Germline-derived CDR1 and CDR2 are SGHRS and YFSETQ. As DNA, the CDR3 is TGCGCCAGCAGCTTGGTAGGTCAGGAGTACGGCGGCGAGCAGTACTTC. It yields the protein CASSLVGQEYGGEQYF.

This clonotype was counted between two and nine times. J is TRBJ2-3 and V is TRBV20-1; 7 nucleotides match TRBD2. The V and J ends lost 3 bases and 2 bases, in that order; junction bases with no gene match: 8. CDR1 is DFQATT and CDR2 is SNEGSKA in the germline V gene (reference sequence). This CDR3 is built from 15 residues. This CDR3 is CSASRSSGYTDTQYF. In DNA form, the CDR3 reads TGCAGTGCTAGTCGGTCTAGCGGTTACACAGATACGCAGTATTTT.

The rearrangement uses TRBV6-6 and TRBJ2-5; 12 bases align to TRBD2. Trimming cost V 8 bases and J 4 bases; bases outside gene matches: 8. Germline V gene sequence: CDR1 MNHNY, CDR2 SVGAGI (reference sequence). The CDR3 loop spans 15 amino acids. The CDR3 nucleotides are TGTGCCAGCTGGGCTAGCGGGGGGGGTCGAGAGACCCAGTACTTC. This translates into CASWASGGGRETQYF.

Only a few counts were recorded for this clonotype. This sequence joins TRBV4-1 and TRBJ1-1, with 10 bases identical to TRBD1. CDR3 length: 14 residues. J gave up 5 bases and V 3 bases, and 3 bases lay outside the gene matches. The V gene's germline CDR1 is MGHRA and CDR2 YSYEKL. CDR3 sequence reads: CASSQEGQGTEAFF. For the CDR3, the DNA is TGCGCCAGCAGCCAGGAGGGACAGGGGACTGAAGCTTTCTTT.

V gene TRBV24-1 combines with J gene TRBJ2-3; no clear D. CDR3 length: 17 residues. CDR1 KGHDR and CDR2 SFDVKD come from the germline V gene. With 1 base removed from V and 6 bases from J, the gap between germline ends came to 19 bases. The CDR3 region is CATSDLKAPLGMDTQYF. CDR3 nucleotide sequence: TGTGCCACCAGTGATTTAAAGGCCCCTCTGGGGATGGATACGCAGTATTTT.

CDR3 sequence reads: CASSLAGSGSYNEQFF. The CDR3 DNA reads as TGCGCCAGCAGCTTGGCCGGCTCTGGGTCCTACAATGAGCAGTTCTTC. The chain uses TRBV5-1 and TRBJ2-1, with D unresolved. The germline V gene encodes CDR1 SGHRS and CDR2 YFSETQ. V was trimmed by 0 bases and J by 1 base, leaving 11 bases between them. The CDR3 is made up of 16 amino acids.

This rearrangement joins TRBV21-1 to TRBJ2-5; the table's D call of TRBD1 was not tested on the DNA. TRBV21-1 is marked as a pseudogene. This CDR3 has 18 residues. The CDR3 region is CASSVQGALQAGQETQYF. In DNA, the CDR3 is TGTGCCAGCAGCGTTCAGGGGGCTCTCCAAGCAGGACAAGAGACCCAGTACTTC.

CDR3 DNA: TGTGCCAGCAGTCCAGAGATTTACCCTGACAGATCGGGACTAGCGGGCCCAGGGATGGATACGCAGTATTTT. Translated: CASSPEIYPDRSGLAGPGMDTQYF. V gene TRBV12-3 or TRBV12-4 combines with J gene TRBJ2-3; 12 nucleotides line up with TRBD2. The CDR3 is 24 amino acids. V trimming: 5 bases; J trimming: 6 bases; junction bases outside the gene matches: 33.